At least ten counts were recorded for the clone carrying this TCR beta chain. Antigen unknown. The CDR3 has 14 residues. Trimming removed 8 bases at V and 1 base at J, with 14 bases between. The germline V gene has CDR1 LNHDA and CDR2 SQIVND (reference sequence). The record originates from a study of early T cells in non-severe SARS-CoV-2 infection. Looking at the study overall: Investigators sequenced bulk RNA drawn from unsorted whole blood, and chains remained unpaired.

Individual cDNA molecules carried attached unique molecular identifiers. One entry per CDR3 protein, called by TCRdb with MiXCR from the 5' RACE reads. The repertoire holds 97,000 or so distinct CDR3 sequences, about 10% seen once, with around 4.8% in the top ten. Study conclusions and caveats: Matching with VDJdb favored anti-spike CD8 responses (missing private and CD4 specificities).

This chain joins TRBV19 and TRBJ1-1; D may be TRBD1 (5 bases). The source of this sequence is an adult who was a healthcare worker with PCR-confirmed SARS-CoV-2 infection or an uninfected control (not recorded which). The specimen comprised whole blood, sampled at baseline. CDR3 sequence (DNA): TGTGCCAGTGCTTCGAGGGGAGCGAACACTGAAGCTTTCTTT. Translated: CASASRGANTEAFF.